These 17 T cell receptor beta chains came from one sample sequenced in a study of control samples from healthy donors and cancer patients. The method was immunoSEQ multiplex PCR; TCRdb's version includes in-frame clones alone and lacks a portion of them. The repertoire holds roughly 29,000 clones, with roughly 85% as singletons. The sample comprised formalin-fixed, paraffin-embedded tissue. The receptors stem from a female donor with melanoma.

The chain has TRBV10-3 and TRBJ2-2; 12 bases agree with TRBD2. CDR1 and CDR2 (germline): ENHRY, SYGVKD. V trimming: 4 bases; J trimming: 4 bases; junction bases outside the gene matches: 4. The CDR3 spans 16 residues. CDR3 in DNA: TGTGCCATCAGTGCTTCGACTAGCGGGAGCACCGGGGAGCTGTTTTTT. Amino acid sequence: CAISASTSGSTGELFF.

This clone was picked up one time. The CDR3 reads CASSKVSYEQYF. CDR3 nucleotides: TGCGCCAGCAGTAAAGTATCATACGAGCAGTACTTC. The V gene is TRBV10-2, the J gene TRBJ2-7, with D unresolved. V lost 5 bases to trimming and J lost 4 bases, with 9 bases between them. The CDR3 covers 12 residues. Germline loops: CDR1 WSHSY, CDR2 SAAADI.

The V gene is TRBV29-1, the J gene TRBJ1-1; D not resolved. V was clipped by 5 bases and J by 1 base, with 17 bases between them. CDR1 and CDR2 (germline): SQVTM, ANQGSEA. This CDR3 has 15 amino acids. CDR3 amino acids: CSVLGTNLENTEAFF. CDR3 DNA sequence: TGCAGCGTTCTCGGAACAAACTTGGAGAACACTGAAGCTTTCTTT. Supplemented by reference TRBV29-1 and TRBJ1-1, the full variable domain reads SAVISQKPSRDICQRGTSLTIQCQVDSQVTMMFWYRQQPGQSLTLIATANQGSEATYESGFVIDKFPISRPNLTFSTLTVSNMSPEDSSIYLCSVLGTNLENTEAFFGQGTRLTVV.

V gene TRBV2 combines with J gene TRBJ2-7; the D is unclear. CDR3 size: 12 residues. The germline V and J ends were trimmed by 6 bases and 3 bases, with 9 bases remaining between them. Germline V gene lookup returns CDR1 SNHLY and CDR2 FYNNEI. CDR3 residues: CASREWDYEQYF. CDR3 bases: TGTGCCAGCAGGGAGTGGGACTACGAGCAGTACTTC.

As regards this clone: This specimen includes other DNA sequences encoding the same CDR3. The gene calls are TRBV7-9 and TRBJ2-1; TRBD2 agrees at 7 bases. Germline V gene lookup returns CDR1 SEHNR and CDR2 FQNEAQ (reference sequence). V lost 7 bases, J lost 7 bases, and 16 bases stayed unmatched. The CDR3 extends over 16 amino acids. Written as DNA, the CDR3 is TGTGCCAGCACTGGTGGGGCGGGAGATGTTATGAATGAGCAGTTCTTC. This translates into CASTGGAGDVMNEQFF.

For the CDR3, the DNA is TGCAGCGTTGGCCCTCGTAACACCGGGGAGCTGTTTTTT. Residues: CSVGPRNTGELFF. This chain joins TRBV29-1 and TRBJ2-2; no firm D call. V lost 4 bases, J lost 2 bases, and 8 bases lay in between. The CDR3 contains 13 residues. Germline V gene sequence: CDR1 SQVTM, CDR2 ANQGSEA.

This clone was seen more than once but under ten times. The CDR3 DNA follows: TGTGCCAGCAGCTTGCGAGTCTCTGGAAACACCATATATTTT. Encoded protein: CASSLRVSGNTIYF. The chain couples TRBV5-4 to TRBJ1-3, with D uncertain. V dropped 1 base and J dropped 0 bases, with 5 bases sitting between them. The CDR3 is 14 amino acids. CDR1 SGHNT and CDR2 YYREEE come from the germline V gene (reference sequence). Variable domain in full (rest from reference TRBV5-4 and TRBJ1-3): ETGVTQSPTHLIKTRGQQVTLRCSSQSGHNTVSWYQQALGQGPQFIFQYYREEENGRGNFPPRFSGLQFPNYSSELNVNALELDDSALYLCASSLRVSGNTIYFGEGSWLTVV.

The DNA of the CDR3 is TGTGCCACCAGTGATGGGTCTGGCAGGGGGCGGAATGGCTACACCTTC. Amino acid sequence: CATSDGSGRGRNGYTF. The chain links TRBV24-1 to TRBJ1-2, with 8 bases matching TRBD1. CDR1 is KGHDR and CDR2 is SFDVKD in the germline V gene. V lost 3 bases, J lost 6 bases, and 11 bases stayed unmatched. The CDR3 is made up of 16 amino acids.

This clone is a singleton in its sample. This chain joins TRBV19 and TRBJ1-2, with 10 bases fitting TRBD1. The CDR3 contains 15 residues. With V trimmed by 7 bases and J by 8 bases, 13 bases remained unmatched. The V gene's germline CDR1 is LNHDA and CDR2 SQIVND (reference sequence). CDR3 nucleotide sequence: TGTGCCAGTACCTTCCTTCGACAGGGGGCTTACGGCTACACCTTC. Translation gives CASTFLRQGAYGYTF.

The chain links TRBV5-8 to TRBJ1-5; D perhaps matches TRBD1 (5 bases). V lost 5 bases and J lost 10, with 22 bases in between. Germline V gene lookup returns CDR1 SGHTS and CDR2 YDEGEE. The CDR3 spans 15 residues. DNA for the CDR3: TGTGCCAGCAGTCTCATAACAGGAGGCCTGGGCCCCCAGCATTTT. Translated: CASSLITGGLGPQHF.

V gene TRBV6-5 combines with J gene TRBJ1-5, with D unclear. Between the trimmed V and J ends, which lost 6 bases and 2 bases, there was a span of 14 bases. The CDR3 is 15 residues long. Per germline, CDR1 MNHEY and CDR2 SVGAGI. The CDR3 coding sequence is TGTGCCAGCAGAATAATGACTTTCGGCAATCAGCCCCAGCATTTT. It codes for CASRIMTFGNQPQHF.

The chain recombines TRBV27 with TRBJ1-5; tentatively, D is TRBD1 (5 bases). This CDR3 is 15 amino acids long. Germline CDR1 MNHEY, CDR2 SMNVEV (reference sequence). Deletions cut 5 bases from V and 0 bases from J, with 11 bases between. The DNA of the CDR3 is TGTGCCAGCAGTGATGACAGATATAGCAATCAGCCCCAGCATTTT. Translated: CASSDDRYSNQPQHF.

The rearrangement uses TRBV19 and TRBJ1-2, with D unresolved. Germline-derived CDR1 and CDR2 are LNHDA and SQIVND (reference sequence). The germline V and J ends were trimmed by 7 bases and 8 bases, with 17 bases remaining between them. This CDR3 contains 13 residues. CDR3 nucleotides: TGTGCCAGTACCGATAGTAATATGAGAGGCTACACCTTC. Its protein product is CASTDSNMRGYTF.

This clone was counted once. The J gene is TRBJ1-1, the V gene TRBV7-9, with D maybe TRBD1 (5 bases). Germline assignment: CDR1 SEHNR and CDR2 FQNEAQ (reference sequence). V gave up 3 bases and J gave up 6 bases, with 17 bases separating them. The CDR3 loop spans 15 amino acids. The CDR3 spells CASSFRGRADSEAFF. The CDR3 DNA reads as TGTGCCAGCAGCTTCAGAGGCAGGGCGGATTCTGAAGCTTTCTTT.

This chain connects TRBV27 to TRBJ2-2, with D unclear. V dropped 4 bases and J dropped 3 bases, with 9 bases sitting between them. Germline V gives CDR1 MNHEY, CDR2 SMNVEV (reference sequence). This CDR3 is 14 amino acids long. The CDR3 loop reads CASSSETYTGELFF. CDR3 coding DNA: TGTGCCAGCAGTTCAGAGACATACACCGGGGAGCTGTTTTTT.

The chain combines TRBV23-1 with TRBJ1-1, with 7 bases identical to TRBD1. TRBV23-1 is an open reading frame, and its role is uncertain. CDR3 length: 15 residues. The J segment lost 2 bases and the V segment lost 10 bases, leaving 13 bases of the junction unmatched. As DNA, the CDR3 is TGCGCCACCCCCCAAGCCCGGGACAGCAACACTGAAGCTTTCTTT. Protein: CATPQARDSNTEAFF.

This chain joins TRBV18 and TRBJ1-1; D is ambiguous. Trimming stripped 0 bases from V and 1 base from J, with 9 bases between. The germline V gene encodes CDR1 KGHSH and CDR2 LQKENI. The CDR3 length is 15 residues. CDR3 sequence: CASSPPPGGNTEAFF. CDR3 nucleotides: TGTGCCAGCTCACCACCGCCGGGAGGGAACACTGAAGCTTTCTTT.